Sequencing of this TCR beta chain was carried out in a study of T cells in Graves' hyperthyroidism and ophthalmopathy. Germline-derived CDR1 and CDR2 are MDHEN and SYDVKM. The CDR3 runs to 14 residues. After removal of 6 bases from V and 3 bases from J, the junction contained 7 bases not matched to a gene. Amplification targeted TCR beta CDR3 regions from RNA transcripts. First-round RT-PCR of the TCR CDR3 relied on the HTBI primer set. MiXCR, applied by TCRdb to the multiplex PCR reads, yields one record per CDR3 protein. Of over 400,000 distinct CDR3 sequences in the sample, roughly 14% were seen once. Duration under 3 months, a NOSPECS grade of at least 4, and a Clinical Activity Score of at least 3 characterized the ophthalmopathy patients. Lactation, pregnancy, other autoimmune disease or uncontrolled infection led to exclusion of patients. Whole-study findings and limits: Ophthalmopathy was distinguished from stable hyperthyroidism by 13 V-J signatures. Most thyroid clonotypes expanded above 0.001 appeared in blood too.

As concerns this clonotype: Its antigen is not identified.

This rearrangement joins TRBV28 to TRBJ2-5, with 7 bases aligning to TRBD2. The origin of this receptor is a man aged 18 to 29 with Graves' ophthalmopathy. The sample was blood. The CDR3, as DNA: TGTGCCAGCAGCCCTTTGGGGACTAAAGAGACCCAGTACTTC. This translates into CASSPLGTKETQYF.